This T cell receptor beta chain came from a study of shared clonotypes between healthy human individuals. It was CD45RO-negative cells, positively selected for CCR7, that made up naive CD8 cells, with terminally differentiated effector memory CD45RA+ cells excluded. All donors were healthy HIV-negative adults lacking recent acute infections or vaccinations. Deep-level assay runs were performed. Assay: immunoSEQ multiplex PCR; the TCRdb copy retains only in-frame clones and omits some. The sample holds around 610,000 clones; 95% to 96% are singletons and the top ten take roughly 0.1%. V lost 6 bases to trimming and J lost 0 bases, with 12 bases between them. This CDR3 is built from 15 residues. The germline V gene encodes CDR1 MDHEN and CDR2 SYDVKM.

The chain carries TRBV28 and TRBJ1-3, with no clear D. The sequence was obtained from a woman in her 30s in good health. Sequenced material: naive CD8+ T cells sorted from blood. CDR3 region: CASRPSYRSGNTIYF. CDR3 DNA: TGTGCCAGCAGGCCAAGTTACCGCTCTGGAAACACCATATATTTT.